Below, 9 T cell receptor beta chains from the same sample are listed, as sequenced in a study of T-cell memory formation after mild COVID-19. TCRdb re-called the 5' RACE reads through MiXCR, storing one row per CDR3 protein. The sample lists 250,000 to 300,000 distinct CDR3 sequences, around 16% seen once, with approximately 23% in the top ten. Sequences were obtained from PBMCs or a T cell subset sorted from them (not recorded which). Receptor source: a man aged 18 to 35 who had mild COVID-19 (a few samples of this study predate the infection). Cell type and time point are not known.

There are a few counts of this clonotype. The chain has TRBV5-6 and TRBJ1-3, with D perhaps matching TRBD1 (6 bases). The germline V gene has CDR1 SGHDT and CDR2 YYEEEE. Trimming removed 0 bases at V and 7 bases at J, with 17 bases between. The CDR3 runs 16 residues. The CDR3 nucleotides read TGTGCCAGCAGCTTGGTCTCAGGGGCTTTGGGTAACACCATATATTTT. Translation: CASSLVSGALGNTIYF.

A few counts support this clonotype. V usage is TRBV4-1 and J usage is TRBJ2-5, with 7 positions matching TRBD1. Germline V gives CDR1 MGHRA, CDR2 YSYEKL. The length of the CDR3 is 15 residues. The junction had 6 bases not matched to a gene; V was cut back by 1 base and J by 4 bases. The DNA of the CDR3 is TGCGCCAGCAGCCAAGGCAAAGGGGGCTTAGAGACCCAGTACTTC. Residues: CASSQGKGGLETQYF.

The chain uses TRBV5-1 and TRBJ2-7, with D unclear. The CDR3 length is 14 residues. The germline CDR1 and CDR2 sequences are SGHRS and YFSETQ. V lost 4 bases and J 3 bases, leaving 14 bases between the germline ends. CDR3 nucleotide sequence: TGCGCCAGCAGCCTCCCCGAGGCACACTACGAGCAGTACTTC. It translates to CASSLPEAHYEQYF.

This clonotype was observed a few times. The rearrangement links TRBV24-1 to TRBJ2-3; D perhaps matches TRBD1 (6 bases). The CDR3 runs 15 residues. CDR1 and CDR2 (germline): KGHDR, SFDVKD. V was clipped by 9 bases and J by 2 bases, with 17 bases between them. In DNA form, the CDR3 reads TGTGCCACCTCGTGGGTGGGGGCCCACACAGATACGCAGTATTTT. The encoded protein is CATSWVGAHTDTQYF.

Many counts were recorded for this clonotype. V is TRBV5-6 and J is TRBJ1-1; TRBD1 might be the D (5 bases). Trimming removed 3 bases at V and 4 bases at J, with 10 bases between. CDR1 SGHDT and CDR2 YYEEEE come from the germline V gene. The CDR3 runs to 13 residues. CDR3 residues: CASSWGKGTEAFF. The CDR3, as DNA: TGTGCCAGCAGCTGGGGGAAGGGCACTGAAGCTTTCTTT. Supplemented by reference TRBV5-6 and TRBJ1-1, the full variable domain reads DAGVTQSPTHLIKTRGQQVTLRCSPKSGHDTVSWYQQALGQGPQFIFQYYEEEERQRGNFPDRFSGHQFPNYSSELNVNALLLGDSALYLCASSWGKGTEAFFGQGTRLTVV.

This clonotype was counted between two and nine times. This sequence joins TRBV5-1 and TRBJ2-5, with 8 nucleotides matching TRBD2. The junction had 3 bases not matched to a gene; V was cut back by 0 bases and J by 5 bases. Looked up from germline, CDR1 is SGHRS and CDR2 is YFSETQ. This CDR3 spans 14 amino acids. This CDR3 is CASSLGREGETQYF. The CDR3 region has the DNA TGCGCCAGCAGCTTGGGTCGGGAGGGGGAGACCCAGTACTTC.

This clonotype was seen a few times. CDR3 sequence reads: CASSAELGQPQHF. The CDR3 coding sequence is TGTGCCAGCAGCGCGGAACTGGGACAGCCCCAGCATTTT. The rearrangement joins TRBV7-8 to TRBJ1-5; D gene uncertain. Germline V gene sequence: CDR1 SGHVS, CDR2 FQNEAQ. Trimming left V 5 bases short and J 7 bases short, with 12 bases between. The CDR3 covers 13 residues. The full variable domain, completed using reference TRBV7-8 and TRBJ1-5, is GAGVSQSPRYKVAKRGQDVALRCDPISGHVSLFWYQQALGQGPEFLTYFQNEAQLDKSGLPSDRFFAERPEGSVSTLKIQRTQQEDSAVYLCASSAELGQPQHFGDGTRLSIL.

The chain uses TRBV4-3 and TRBJ1-6, with D hard to call. V lost 1 base to trimming and J lost 7 bases, with 14 bases between them. The germline V gene encodes CDR1 LGHNA and CDR2 YSLEER. The CDR3 extends over 16 amino acids. CDR3 residues: CASSQVRGLPNSPLHF. In DNA, the CDR3 is TGCGCCAGCAGCCAAGTTCGTGGGCTGCCGAATTCACCCCTCCACTTT.

This clonotype was seen a handful of times. The rearrangement joins TRBV20-1 to TRBJ1-1; no firm D call. V shed 0 bases and J shed 0 bases, with 5 bases lying between them. The CDR3 sequence is 13 residues long. Germline assignment: CDR1 DFQATT and CDR2 SNEGSKA (reference sequence). CDR3 sequence: CSAREVMNTEAFF. CDR3 bases: TGCAGTGCTAGAGAGGTGATGAACACTGAAGCTTTCTTT.